This entry lists 27 T cell receptor beta chains sequenced from one sample in a study of PD-1 blockade in classical Hodgkin lymphoma. Autologous stem cell transplantation was followed by relapse in every patient, and brentuximab vedotin exposure varied. The assay was immunoSEQ multiplex PCR, and TCRdb's table has in-frame clones only and misses some. Altogether some 84,000 clones are present, 80% to 95% being singletons, with the ten largest covering less than 3%. The sequencing here drew on peripheral blood mononuclear cells (PBMCs), taken before the second cycle of nivolumab. The origin of the receptors is a human donor with classical Hodgkin lymphoma.

J is TRBJ2-5 and V is TRBV5-1; a weak D match, TRBD2 (6 bases). This CDR3 is 14 amino acids long. Germline CDR1 reads SGHRS; CDR2 reads YFSETQ. V lost 7 bases and J lost 2, with 15 bases in between. The CDR3 region has the DNA TGCGCCAGCGGGGCGAGGAGGGAGCAAGAGACCCAGTACTTC. Translated, it gives CASGARREQETQYF.

J is TRBJ1-5 and V is TRBV7-9, with D tentatively TRBD1 (6 bases). Germline loops: CDR1 SEHNR, CDR2 FQNEAQ (reference sequence). The CDR3 length is 15 residues. The V gene lost 5 bases and the J gene lost 1 base, with 12 bases spanning the gap. Here the CDR3 reads CASSPGTLSNQPQHF. Written as DNA, the CDR3 is TGTGCCAGCAGCCCCGGGACACTAAGCAATCAGCCCCAGCATTTT.

The CDR3 sequence is CASTGTGGLNSPLHF. Here the CDR3 DNA reads TGCGCCAGCACGGGGACAGGCGGACTTAATTCACCCCTCCACTTT. The rearrangement uses TRBV5-1 and TRBJ1-6, with TRBD1 matching over 8 bases. CDR3 size: 15 residues. Germline V gene lookup returns CDR1 SGHRS and CDR2 YFSETQ. V lost 6 bases to trimming and J lost 6 bases; unmatched junction nucleotides: 8.

The V call is TRBV7-6, the J call TRBJ2-6, with D tentatively TRBD2 (6 bases). V lost 7 bases and J lost 0, with 16 bases in between. The CDR3 spans 17 residues. Germline CDR1 and CDR2: SGHVS and FNYEAQ. The DNA for the CDR3 is TGTGCCAGCAAACGCGGGGCTCAGGACTCTGGGGCCAACGTCCTGACTTTC. This gives the protein CASKRGAQDSGANVLTF.

The chain links TRBV9 to TRBJ2-1; no clear D. The V gene's germline CDR1 is SGDLS and CDR2 YYNGEE. The CDR3 runs 17 residues. The V end was cut by 3 bases, the J end by 8 bases, with 24 bases between. CDR3 sequence (DNA): TGTGCCAGCAGCGGGCCCCATAGATCCCACCTTTTCTATGAGCAGTTCTTC. Its translation is CASSGPHRSHLFYEQFF.

V usage is TRBV9 and J usage is TRBJ2-7; D might be TRBD1 (6 bases). The CDR3 sequence is 17 residues long. V lost 0 bases to trimming and J lost 3 bases, with 19 bases between them. The V gene's germline CDR1 is SGDLS and CDR2 YYNGEE. CDR3 in DNA: TGTGCCAGCAGCGTAGGACCGACAGGTGCAGTCCTCTACGAGCAGTACTTC. It translates to CASSVGPTGAVLYEQYF.

V usage is TRBV5-1 and J usage is TRBJ2-3, with 7 nucleotides matching TRBD1. This CDR3 has 14 residues. Trimming at V came to 4 bases and at J to 5 bases, leaving 7 bases not matched to a gene. The germline CDR1 and CDR2 sequences are SGHRS and YFSETQ. In DNA, the CDR3 is TGCGCCAGCAGCATCGGGACAGACATAGATACGCAGTATTTT. Encoded protein: CASSIGTDIDTQYF.

The rearrangement joins TRBV29-1 to TRBJ2-7; the D is unclear. V was clipped by 0 bases and J by 5 bases, with 8 bases between them. Germline assignment: CDR1 SQVTM and CDR2 ANQGSEA. The CDR3 is made up of 12 amino acids. The CDR3 here is CSVEDGGDEQYF. CDR3 DNA: TGCAGCGTTGAAGACGGTGGGGACGAGCAGTACTTC.

This chain connects TRBV27 to TRBJ2-1; weak D call: TRBD2 (6 bases). V lost 6 bases and J 3 bases, leaving 12 bases between the germline ends. In germline, CDR1 is MNHEY, CDR2 SMNVEV (reference sequence). This CDR3 spans 14 amino acids. CDR3 protein: CASSPPGGYNEQFF. Here the CDR3 DNA reads TGTGCCAGCAGCCCCCCCGGGGGCTACAATGAGCAGTTCTTC.

The chain is built from TRBV28 and TRBJ2-1, with D tentatively TRBD2 (6 bases). The germline gives CDR1 MDHEN, CDR2 SYDVKM. V was trimmed by 5 bases and J by 6 bases, leaving 17 bases between them. This CDR3 comprises 15 residues. This CDR3 reads CASSLWGDQSNEQFF. The CDR3 bases are TGTGCCAGCAGTCTGTGGGGGGACCAGAGCAATGAGCAGTTCTTC.

This sequence joins TRBV6-1 and TRBJ1-5; no reliable D call. The CDR3 totals 14 residues. Germline V lookup: CDR1 MNHNS, CDR2 SASEGT. With 0 bases removed from V and 7 bases from J, the gap between germline ends came to 10 bases. Written as DNA, the CDR3 is TGTGCCAGCAGTGAAGCCCGGGGATACCAGCCCCAGCATTTT. Its protein product is CASSEARGYQPQHF.

The gene calls are TRBV2 and TRBJ2-3; D is unclear. This CDR3 spans 13 amino acids. Trimming cost V 2 bases and J 5 bases, with 8 bases left between them. Germline loops: CDR1 SNHLY, CDR2 FYNNEI. DNA of the CDR3: TGTGCCAGCAGTGAAAAGGTGCTAGATACGCAGTATTTT. Its translation: CASSEKVLDTQYF.

CDR3 region: CASSWDRGNYEQYF. CDR3 coding DNA: TGTGCCAGCAGCTGGGACAGGGGGAACTACGAGCAGTACTTC. The rearrangement links TRBV7-2 to TRBJ2-7; 11 nucleotides match TRBD1. CDR3 length equals 14 residues. The V segment lost 4 bases and the J segment 3 bases; nucleotides outside the gene matches: 2. Germline V CDR1 and CDR2: SGHTA, FQGNSA. The whole variable domain, filled in from reference TRBV7-2 and TRBJ2-7, reads GAGVSQSPSNKVTEKGKDVELRCDPISGHTALYWYRQSLGQGLEFLIYFQGNSAPDKSGLPSDRFSAERTGGSVSTLTIQRTQQEDSAVYLCASSWDRGNYEQYFGPGTRLTVT.

The chain employs TRBV2 and TRBJ2-1; the D is unclear. The CDR3 totals 13 residues. V was cut by 0 bases and J by 10 bases, with 10 bases left in between. Germline V lookup: CDR1 SNHLY, CDR2 FYNNEI. The CDR3 region has the DNA TGTGCCAGCAGTGAAGCGCTATTAGCCGAGCAGTTCTTC. This sequence encodes CASSEALLAEQFF.

J is TRBJ1-5 and V is TRBV19; TRBD1 matches at 9 bases. The CDR3 runs to 16 residues. CDR1 is LNHDA, CDR2 SQIVND, per germline (reference sequence). V lost 7 bases to trimming and J lost 0 bases; unmatched junction nucleotides: 7. The CDR3 spells CASKGQGSYSNQPQHF. The CDR3 bases are TGTGCCAGTAAGGGACAGGGATCCTATAGCAATCAGCCCCAGCATTTT.

The V gene is TRBV6-4, the J gene TRBJ2-1, with 7 bases that match TRBD1. There are 13 residues in the CDR3. Germline assignment: CDR1 MRHNA and CDR2 SNTAGT. V lost 10 bases and J lost 5; bases outside the gene matches: 8. The CDR3 DNA sequence: TGTGCCATCGACTCCGGGACAGACAATGAGCAGTTCTTC. Protein: CAIDSGTDNEQFF.

The chain carries TRBV9 and TRBJ2-2, with 9 bases matching TRBD2. CDR1 is SGDLS and CDR2 is YYNGEE in the germline V gene. CDR3 size: 15 residues. The V segment lost 2 bases and the J segment 4 bases; nucleotides outside the gene matches: 3. The CDR3 region is CASSVSGGRTGELFF. In DNA form, the CDR3 reads TGTGCCAGCAGCGTTAGCGGGGGCCGCACCGGGGAGCTGTTTTTT.

This rearrangement joins TRBV7-9 to TRBJ2-3; D possibly corresponds to TRBD1 (6 bases). The V and J ends lost 0 bases and 0 bases respectively, with 10 bases between them. This CDR3 spans 16 amino acids. The germline V gene has CDR1 SEHNR and CDR2 FQNEAQ (reference sequence). The DNA for the CDR3 is TGTGCCAGCAGCTTAGCTGGACAGAAGAGCACAGATACGCAGTATTTT. It codes for CASSLAGQKSTDTQYF.

This CDR3 reads CAWSAPNPPYRYTF. The CDR3 DNA reads as TGTGCCTGGAGTGCCCCCAACCCCCCATATCGCTACACCTTC. The chain recombines TRBV30 with TRBJ1-2; no clear D gene. CDR3 size: 14 residues. Germline values: CDR1 GTSNPN, CDR2 SVGIG (reference sequence). V gave up 1 base and J gave up 9 bases, with 18 bases separating them.

The genes are TRBV7-7 and TRBJ2-5; D tentatively fits TRBD1 or TRBD2 (6 bases each). CDR1 SSHAT and CDR2 FNYEAQ come from the germline V gene (reference sequence). The CDR3 loop spans 17 amino acids. The V and J ends lost 1 base and 7 bases respectively, with 22 bases between them. The CDR3 nucleotides read TGTGCCAGCAGCTTAGAGGGGGGCAGTACTGTTACCGGGACCCAGTACTTC. It specifies CASSLEGGSTVTGTQYF. The complete variable domain, with remaining parts taken from reference TRBV7-7 and TRBJ2-5, reads GAGVSQSPRYKVTKRGQDVTLRCDPISSHATLYWYQQALGQGPEFLTYFNYEAQPDKSGLPSDRFSAERPEGSISTLTIQRTEQRDSAMYRCASSLEGGSTVTGTQYFGPGTRLLVL.

The chain links TRBV9 to TRBJ2-5; D might be TRBD1 or TRBD2, each matching 6 bases. Trimming took 1 base from V and 4 from J, leaving 11 bases between them. The germline gives CDR1 SGDLS, CDR2 YYNGEE. CDR3 size: 14 residues. The CDR3 region is CASSVLGGRETQYF. For the CDR3, the DNA is TGTGCCAGCAGCGTATTGGGGGGCAGAGAGACCCAGTACTTC.

This clone is a singleton in its sample. The rearrangement joins TRBV9 to TRBJ2-1, with a tentative D call TRBD2 (6 bases). CDR3 length equals 14 residues. Germline lookup yields CDR1 SGDLS and CDR2 YYNGEE. Trimming took 4 bases from V and 12 from J, leaving 20 bases between them. The CDR3 DNA reads as TGTGCCAGCAGCCCCCGGGACTCGGTCGGGGGGCAGTTCTTC. Protein: CASSPRDSVGGQFF.

This clone was counted a single time. The gene calls are TRBV11-2 and TRBJ2-1, with 7 bases lining up with TRBD2. CDR1 is SGHAT, CDR2 FQNNGV, per germline. The CDR3 is 15 amino acids. V was clipped by 5 bases and J by 4 bases; unmatched bases: 8. For the CDR3, the DNA is TGTGCCAGCAGCCTCGACGCGGGAGTGTACAATGAGCAGTTCTTC. It yields the protein CASSLDAGVYNEQFF.

The chain couples TRBV4-2 to TRBJ2-2, with a weak D call TRBD2 (6 bases). Deletions cut 4 bases from V and 1 base from J, with 13 bases between. CDR3 length equals 16 residues. CDR1 and CDR2 (germline): LGHNA, YNFKEQ. CDR3 nucleotides: TGTGCCAGCAGCCTGCTTAGCGGAAAGAACACCGGGGAGCTGTTTTTT. Residues: CASSLLSGKNTGELFF.

The V gene is TRBV19, the J gene TRBJ2-7; 8 nucleotides agree with TRBD2. The CDR3 extends over 16 amino acids. V lost 1 base to trimming and J lost 0 bases; unmatched junction nucleotides: 5. CDR1 LNHDA and CDR2 SQIVND come from the germline V gene (reference sequence). CDR3 in DNA: TGTGCCAGTAGTATAGCCGGGACTAGTCCCTCCTACGAGCAGTACTTC. It translates to CASSIAGTSPSYEQYF.

The chain links TRBV27 to TRBJ2-7; tentatively, D is TRBD1 or TRBD2 (5 bases each). V shed 4 bases and J shed 4 bases, with 17 bases lying between them. CDR1 and CDR2 (germline): MNHEY, SMNVEV (reference sequence). This CDR3 contains 15 residues. The DNA of the CDR3 is TGTGCCAGCAGTTCCGGGACCGCGAGTGGGTACGAGCAGTACTTC. Amino acid sequence: CASSSGTASGYEQYF.

V usage is TRBV2 and J usage is TRBJ2-7, with 9 positions matching TRBD1. The CDR3 sequence is 13 residues long. CDR1 and CDR2 (germline): SNHLY, FYNNEI. V shed 1 base and J 8 bases; nucleotides not matched to a gene: 3. As DNA, the CDR3 is TGTGCCAGCAGTGAAGAGACAGGGGGGAAGCAGTACTTC. It encodes CASSEETGGKQYF.